The text below deals with one TCR beta chain. Per the original data handling: Without quality scores, immunoSEQ junctional reads could not be filtered like full-length reads. Assay: immunoSEQ multiplex PCR; the TCRdb copy retains only in-frame clones and omits some. V and J calls and clone size are those listed in that table; D and trimming were worked out from the DNA. This table holds around 440,000 clones, around 77% found once. The data stem from a study of shared clonotypes between healthy human individuals. The CDR3 is 14 amino acids. V was pared by 4 bases and J by 3 bases, with 4 bases of the junction left unmatched. The germline gives CDR1 SGDLS, CDR2 YYNGEE.

The chain recombines TRBV9 with TRBJ2-3, with 8 bases matching TRBD2. This TCR was sampled from a woman aged 40 to 49 in good health. Some clones in this sample may be carry-over from other donors' samples. The sequencing sample was made of PBMCs. CDR3 DNA: TGTGCCAGCAGCCCCCGGGGGGGGACAGATACGCAGTATTTT. This gives the protein CASSPRGGTDTQYF.